Given below is one TCR beta chain in context. The antigen is undetermined. The data derive from a study of shared clonotypes between healthy human individuals. Study summary: Researchers assigned three CD4 naive, three CD4 memory, two CD8 naive and one CD8 memory plate to each donor. General study findings and limits: Inspection by rarefaction showed sorted-subset sequencing to be incomplete despite large depth. Richness estimates generally favored naive over memory subsets.

Terminally differentiated effector memory CD45RA+ cells were excluded from the naive CD8 cells, which were CD45RO-negative and positively selected for CCR7. Replicate PCRs run on sorted subsets employed approximately 0.2 ug DNA, roughly 30,000 T cell genomes. The protocol was immunoSEQ multiplex PCR, while the TCRdb copy is restricted to in-frame clones and leaves out a portion. The sample shows 800,000 or so clones, 96% of them seen only once. This CDR3 spans 13 amino acids. Germline assignment: CDR1 SGHNT and CDR2 YYREEE (reference sequence). V was trimmed by 4 bases and J by 3 bases, leaving 11 bases between them.

This chain connects TRBV5-4 to TRBJ2-7; a weak D match, TRBD2 (6 bases). What was sequenced was naive CD8+ T cells sorted from blood. The receptor was derived from a man aged 25 to 40 in good health. The CDR3: CASSPGSNYEQYF. The CDR3 DNA sequence: TGTGCCAGCAGCCCCGGGAGTAACTACGAGCAGTACTTC.